This T cell receptor beta chain is drawn from a study of CD8+CD57+ T cells in acquired aplastic anemia. The authors sequenced patients whose flow cytometry had shown CD8+CD57+ cell expansion. Each patient carried a diagnosis of severe acquired aplastic anemia. There was no therapy given to any patient before the blood sampling took place. This clonotype came up a few times. CDR3 and TCR beta VDJ profiling relied on genomic DNA as the template. TCRdb redid the calling of the reads with MiXCR, one entry per CDR3 protein. The sample gives some 170,000 distinct CDR3 sequences, around 48% of which show up once; about 1% is in the top ten. With 2 bases removed from V and 1 base from J, the gap between germline ends came to 22 bases. The CDR3 has 19 amino acids.

This clonotype originated in a human donor with aplastic anemia. Sequenced input: sorted CD4+, CD8+, or CD8+CD57+ T cells (not recorded which) from PBMCs. V usage is TRBV7-1 and J usage is TRBJ2-3; TRBD2 might be the D (6 bases). TRBV7-1 counts as an open reading frame of uncertain function. The CDR3 DNA follows: TGTGCCAGCAGCTCAAGACGCTGGAGGGCGGGCGGCCGCACAGATACGCAGTATTTT. Translation gives CASSSRRWRAGGRTDTQYF.